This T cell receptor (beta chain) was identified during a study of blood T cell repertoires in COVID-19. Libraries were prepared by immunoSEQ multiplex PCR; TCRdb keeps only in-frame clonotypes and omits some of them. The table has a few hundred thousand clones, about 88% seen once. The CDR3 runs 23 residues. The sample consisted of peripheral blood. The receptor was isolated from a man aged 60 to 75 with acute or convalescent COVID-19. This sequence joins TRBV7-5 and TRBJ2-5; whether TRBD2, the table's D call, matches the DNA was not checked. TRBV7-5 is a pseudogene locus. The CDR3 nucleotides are TGTGCCAGAAGCTTAGATGGCTTCGGATCCGTGGGGACTAGCGGGGGGGCGCAAGAGACCCAGTACTTC. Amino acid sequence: CARSLDGFGSVGTSGGAQETQYF.